This T cell receptor beta chain was recorded in a study of blood T cell repertoires in COVID-19. Study at large: Samples taken during acute and convalescent COVID-19 were collected in the United States, Italy and Spain. PBMCs, B-cell-depleted T cells, or T cells provided the cDNA or gDNA that made up the material.

Original processing methods: By means of reference gene primer amplification, nucleated cell counts were estimated. The table came from immunoSEQ multiplex PCR; TCRdb's copy has only in-frame clones and leaves some out. From that table come the V and J calls and clone size; the DNA was used to work out D and trimming. This sample has about 40,000 clones, with 84% found just once. The sequenced material came from peripheral blood. The origin of this receptor is a man aged 45-60 years with active or convalescent COVID-19.

Here the CDR3 reads CSVLGDRAFYNEQFF. The CDR3 DNA reads as TGCAGCGTCCTAGGGGACAGGGCATTCTACAATGAGCAGTTCTTC. This chain uses TRBV29-1 with TRBJ2-1, with 9 nucleotides matching TRBD1. Germline values: CDR1 SQVTM, CDR2 ANQGSEA. Trimming cost V 6 bases and J 3 bases; bases outside gene matches: 9. The CDR3 has 15 amino acids.